This T cell receptor beta chain appears in the sequencing data of a study of cytomegalovirus exposure and HLA in healthy donors. The overall study: Falling in the Caucasian-associated ancestry cluster were approximately 86% of approximately 410 genotyped donors. Points from the study as a whole: Later on, a genetic analysis was performed. It linked a missense variant in DCLRE1C with V- and J-gene trimming of TCR beta.

The PCR was carried out with 60 Vbeta primers and 13 Jbeta primers. The assay was immunoSEQ multiplex PCR, and TCRdb's table has in-frame clones only and misses some. The sample has 200,000 to 250,000 clones, roughly 89% seen once. V was trimmed by 2 bases and J by 0 bases, leaving 7 bases between them. The CDR3 has 14 residues. Germline assignment: CDR1 LGHNA and CDR2 YSLEER. Points on this clone: Its antigen remains unknown.

The sequenced sample consisted of PBMCs. This chain joins TRBV4-3 and TRBJ1-1; tentative D call: TRBD1 (5 bases). The origin of this receptor is a young woman in good health and CMV-seronegative. The CDR3 coding sequence is TGCGCCAGCAGCCAACAGACAGTGAACACTGAAGCTTTCTTT. This translates into CASSQQTVNTEAFF.